Each of the 5 T cell receptor beta chains below was sequenced from the same sample in a study of cytomegalovirus exposure and HLA in healthy donors. A multiplex PCR was run with 60 Vbeta primers and 13 Jbeta primers. TCRdb's copy holds only in-frame clones and misses some; the assay was immunoSEQ multiplex PCR. This sample has 120,000 to 150,000 clones, with 65% to 90% found just once. Sequenced material: PBMCs. The source is a female donor in good health and CMV-seronegative.

The chain joins TRBV27 to TRBJ1-1, with no clear D. There are 12 residues in the CDR3. Germline V lookup: CDR1 MNHEY, CDR2 SMNVEV (reference sequence). V lost 8 bases, J lost 7 bases, and 14 bases lay in between. The DNA of the CDR3 is TGTGCCAGCCTAGGCCTATATGGTGAAGCTTTCTTT. As protein: CASLGLYGEAFF.

The CDR3 bases are TGTGCCAGCACCCTAGACAGGGCGCGCTACAATGAGCAGTTCTTC. Residues: CASTLDRARYNEQFF. The V and J genes are TRBV27 and TRBJ2-1; 7 bases line up with TRBD1. Trimming took 7 bases from V and 3 from J; bases not matched to a gene: 9. The CDR3 has 15 amino acids. Germline-derived CDR1 and CDR2 are MNHEY and SMNVEV (reference sequence).

V gene TRBV6-1 combines with J gene TRBJ2-7; D not resolved. This CDR3 has 13 amino acids. Germline V CDR1 and CDR2: MNHNS, SASEGT. Trimming took 0 bases from V and 4 from J, leaving 7 bases between them. As DNA, the CDR3 is TGTGCCAGCAGTGAAGCGCAGATATACGAGCAGTACTTC. The encoded protein is CASSEAQIYEQYF.

The V call is TRBV2, the J call TRBJ1-1, with TRBD1 identical over 7 bases. This CDR3 is 13 amino acids long. V gave up 7 bases and J gave up 7 bases; unmatched junction bases: 9. CDR1 is SNHLY, CDR2 FYNNEI, per germline. The DNA for the CDR3 is TGTGCCAGCACTAATCGACAGGGAGGTGAAGCTTTCTTT. Translation gives CASTNRQGGEAFF. Supplemented by reference TRBV2 and TRBJ1-1, the full variable domain reads EPEVTQTPSHQVTQMGQEVILRCVPISNHLYFYWYRQILGQKVEFLVSFYNNEISEKSEIFDDQFSVERPDGSNFTLKIRSTKLEDSAMYFCASTNRQGGEAFFGQGTRLTVV.

This chain uses TRBV27 with TRBJ2-1; no firm D call. CDR1 is MNHEY, CDR2 SMNVEV, per germline (reference sequence). V lost 0 bases and J lost 0, with 6 bases in between. This CDR3 is 15 amino acids long. In nucleotides, the CDR3 is TGTGCCAGCAGTTTATCGGTAGACTCCTACAATGAGCAGTTCTTC. It specifies CASSLSVDSYNEQFF.